The 14 T cell receptor beta chains given below trace back to one sample, sequenced in a study of blood T cell repertoires in COVID-19. The repertoire was sequenced with immunoSEQ multiplex PCR; TCRdb's copy has only in-frame clones and lacks some. Of a few hundred thousand clones in the sample, roughly 86% were seen once. The sequenced material came from PBMCs or T cells enriched from blood (not recorded which). The receptor set was obtained from a man aged 40-55 years in a cohort exposed to, infected with or recovered from COVID-19 (not recorded which).

The chain combines TRBV5-1 with TRBJ1-3; D remains ambiguous. CDR3 length: 15 residues. With 4 bases removed from V and 0 bases from J, the gap between germline ends came to 11 bases. Germline CDR1 reads SGHRS; CDR2 reads YFSETQ. CDR3 in amino acids: CASSPSLSSGNTIYF. Here the CDR3 DNA reads TGCGCCAGCAGCCCTTCTCTGAGCTCTGGAAACACCATATATTTT.

The chain couples TRBV2 to TRBJ1-4; a possible D gene is TRBD1 (5 bases). V was trimmed by 5 bases and J by 4 bases, leaving 11 bases between them. In germline, CDR1 is SNHLY, CDR2 FYNNEI. The CDR3 is made up of 14 amino acids. CDR3 in DNA: TGTGCCAGCAGTCCCCGGGGGGATAATGAAAAACTGTTTTTT. Translating gives CASSPRGDNEKLFF.

V is TRBV15 and J is TRBJ1-4; D uncertain. The germline V gene has CDR1 LNHNV and CDR2 YYDKDF (reference sequence). V gave up 5 bases and J gave up 8 bases, with 15 bases separating them. This CDR3 comprises 14 residues. Here the CDR3 reads CATSPPPRKEKLFF. Written as DNA, the CDR3 is TGTGCCACCAGCCCGCCGCCGAGGAAAGAAAAACTGTTTTTT.

The gene calls are TRBV24-1 and TRBJ2-3; TRBD2 matches 7 bases. The CDR3 consists of 15 residues. Germline V lookup: CDR1 KGHDR, CDR2 SFDVKD. Losses at the gene ends were 5 bases for V and 4 bases for J; bases not matched to a gene: 8. CDR3 in DNA: TGTGCCACCAGTGTAAAGGCGGGAGTATCAGATACGCAGTATTTT. This gives the protein CATSVKAGVSDTQYF.

The chain carries TRBV10-3 and TRBJ2-2, with 9 bases aligning to TRBD1. Germline V lookup: CDR1 ENHRY, CDR2 SYGVKD. The ends lost 4 bases at V and 1 base at J; junction bases unmatched: 4. CDR3 length: 16 amino acids. This chain's CDR3 is CAISAAGQGNTGELFF. CDR3 DNA: TGTGCCATCAGTGCCGCGGGACAGGGGAACACCGGGGAGCTGTTTTTT.

This chain uses TRBV10-3 with TRBJ1-1; maybe TRBD1 (6 bases). In germline, CDR1 is ENHRY, CDR2 SYGVKD. The CDR3 is 12 amino acids. The V gene lost 5 bases and the J gene lost 10 bases, with 14 bases spanning the gap. In DNA, the CDR3 is TGTGCCATCAGTCCGGACAGTGCTCGAGCTTTCTTT. This gives the protein CAISPDSARAFF.

This sequence joins TRBV15 and TRBJ1-4, with 7 bases matching TRBD1. Germline V CDR1 and CDR2: LNHNV, YYDKDF (reference sequence). The CDR3 has 13 residues. The V and J ends lost 4 bases and 6 bases, in that order; junction bases with no gene match: 2. DNA for the CDR3: TGTGCCACCAGCAAAGACAGGGATGAAAAACTGTTTTTT. Translated: CATSKDRDEKLFF. Supplemented by reference TRBV15 and TRBJ1-4, the full variable domain reads DAMVIQNPRYQVTQFGKPVTLSCSQTLNHNVMYWYQQKSSQAPKLLFHYYDKDFNNEADTPDNFQSRRPNTSFCFLDIRSPGLGDTAMYLCATSKDRDEKLFFGSGTQLSVL.

The rearrangement uses TRBV9 and TRBJ2-2; 11 nucleotides align to TRBD2. V was pared by 0 bases and J by 8 bases, with 9 bases of the junction left unmatched. Germline CDR1 and CDR2: SGDLS and YYNGEE. This CDR3 has 17 residues. The CDR3 protein is CASSVEDSGRAGGELFF. CDR3 bases: TGTGCCAGCAGCGTAGAGGATAGCGGGAGGGCCGGTGGGGAGCTGTTTTTT.

The chain recombines TRBV12-3 or TRBV12-4 with TRBJ2-7; D is unresolved. This CDR3 has 13 amino acids. Trimming took off 3 bases at V and 2 bases at J, with 8 bases between the two ends. The CDR3, as DNA: TGTGCCAGCAGTTTTGGCAACCCCTACGAGCAGTACTTC. This encodes CASSFGNPYEQYF.

The V gene is TRBV7-9, the J gene TRBJ1-1; TRBD1 is a possible D gene (5 bases). The CDR3 is made up of 18 amino acids. Germline V gene sequence: CDR1 SEHNR, CDR2 FQNEAQ (reference sequence). V gave up 4 bases and J gave up 2 bases, with 23 bases separating them. The CDR3 reads CASSSALPERGANTEAFF. The CDR3 nucleotides read TGTGCCAGCAGCTCGGCGCTCCCCGAACGCGGGGCAAACACTGAAGCTTTCTTT.

The J gene is TRBJ2-3, the V gene TRBV7-6; D is uncertain. The CDR3 consists of 13 residues. The V gene's germline CDR1 is SGHVS and CDR2 FNYEAQ. The V and J ends lost 5 bases and 1 base respectively, with 7 bases between them. The CDR3 DNA reads TGTGCCAGCAGCCACACAGGCACAGATACGCAGTATTTT. Translating gives CASSHTGTDTQYF.

The J gene is TRBJ2-1, the V gene TRBV13, with a weak D call TRBD2 (6 bases). The CDR3 totals 16 residues. CDR1 PRHDT and CDR2 FYEKMQ come from the germline V gene (reference sequence). V lost 5 bases and J lost 0, with 14 bases in between. The CDR3 DNA reads as TGTGCCAGCAGCGGAACATGGCGGGGCTCCTACAATGAGCAGTTCTTC. It yields the protein CASSGTWRGSYNEQFF.

The chain links TRBV11-2 to TRBJ2-5, with 9 nucleotides matching TRBD2. Germline V gene data show CDR1 as SGHAT and CDR2 as FQNNGV. Unmatched junction bases numbered 4, after V lost 5 bases and J lost 0 bases. This CDR3 is 15 amino acids long. The CDR3 region has the DNA TGTGCCAGCAGCCATAGCGGGAGTTACCAAGAGACCCAGTACTTC. Translated: CASSHSGSYQETQYF.

The chain joins TRBV30 to TRBJ2-1; 10 nucleotides align to TRBD2. The trim removed 2 bases at V and 8 bases at J, leaving 6 bases unmatched. Per the germline V gene, CDR1 is GTSNPN and CDR2 is SVGIG (reference sequence). The CDR3 length is 14 residues. The CDR3 here is CAWSLASGSYEQFF. The CDR3 DNA reads as TGTGCCTGGAGTCTTGCTAGCGGGAGTTATGAGCAGTTCTTC.